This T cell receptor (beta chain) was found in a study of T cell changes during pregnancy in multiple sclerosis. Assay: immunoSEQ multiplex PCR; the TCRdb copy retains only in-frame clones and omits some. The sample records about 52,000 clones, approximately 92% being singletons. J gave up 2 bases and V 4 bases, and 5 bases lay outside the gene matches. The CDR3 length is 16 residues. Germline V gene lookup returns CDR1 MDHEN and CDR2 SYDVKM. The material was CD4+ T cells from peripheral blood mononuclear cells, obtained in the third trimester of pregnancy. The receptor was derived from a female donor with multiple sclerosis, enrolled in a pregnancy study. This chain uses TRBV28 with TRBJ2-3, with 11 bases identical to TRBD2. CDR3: CASSSTSGGFTDTQYF. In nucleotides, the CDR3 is TGTGCCAGCAGTTCTACTAGCGGGGGATTCACAGATACGCAGTATTTT.